The 30 T cell receptor beta chains given below trace back to one sample, sequenced in a study of blood T cell repertoires in COVID-19. The assay was immunoSEQ multiplex PCR, and TCRdb's table has in-frame clones only and misses some. The sample records some 320,000 clones, 85% being singletons. What was sequenced was peripheral blood. The receptors here all came from a human donor in a cohort sampled during active COVID-19.

V and J are TRBV29-1 and TRBJ1-2; D not certain. CDR3 length equals 12 residues. The germline CDR1 and CDR2 sequences are SQVTM and ANQGSEA. With 4 bases removed from V and 4 bases from J, the gap between germline ends came to 10 bases. CDR3 loop: CSVVEGAYGYTF. The DNA for the CDR3 is TGCAGCGTTGTGGAGGGAGCCTATGGCTACACCTTC.

The chain carries TRBV2 and TRBJ2-1, with 9 bases fitting TRBD2. The trim removed 3 bases at V and 4 bases at J, leaving 4 bases unmatched. CDR1 and CDR2 from the germline V gene are SNHLY and FYNNEI. This CDR3 has 15 residues. The CDR3 spells CASSELAGVYNEQFF. Written as DNA, the CDR3 is TGTGCCAGCAGTGAGTTAGCGGGGGTTTACAATGAGCAGTTCTTC. The full variable domain, with the rest looked up from reference TRBV2 and TRBJ2-1, is EPEVTQTPSHQVTQMGQEVILRCVPISNHLYFYWYRQILGQKVEFLVSFYNNEISEKSEIFDDQFSVERPDGSNFTLKIRSTKLEDSAMYFCASSELAGVYNEQFFGPGTRLTVL.

This chain uses TRBV9 with TRBJ1-5; maybe TRBD1 (6 bases). V was cut by 4 bases and J by 5 bases, with 25 bases left in between. Germline CDR1 reads SGDLS; CDR2 reads YYNGEE. CDR3 length: 18 amino acids. CDR3 nucleotides: TGTGCCAGCAGCCTGGAGGAATTTGACAGGCCCAATCATCAGCCCCAGCATTTT. Translated: CASSLEEFDRPNHQPQHF.

The chain links TRBV28 to TRBJ1-1; no clear D. This CDR3 is 15 amino acids long. Germline V gives CDR1 MDHEN, CDR2 SYDVKM. V lost 3 bases and J lost 1, with 12 bases in between. CDR3 loop: CASSFRMGGNTEAFF. CDR3 bases: TGTGCCAGCAGTTTCAGGATGGGAGGGAACACTGAAGCTTTCTTT.

This sequence joins TRBV9 and TRBJ2-7, with 8 bases fitting TRBD1. The ends lost 4 bases at V and 6 bases at J; junction bases unmatched: 12. This CDR3 contains 15 residues. Germline assignment: CDR1 SGDLS and CDR2 YYNGEE. As DNA, the CDR3 is TGTGCCAGCAGCCAGCGGGCAGGGGGCTCGACCGAGCAGTACTTC. This encodes CASSQRAGGSTEQYF. Using reference TRBV9 and TRBJ2-7 for the parts outside the CDR3, the full variable domain is DSGVTQTPKHLITATGQRVTLRCSPRSGDLSVYWYQQSLDQGLQFLIQYYNGEERAKGNILERFSAQQFPDLHSELNLSSLELGDSALYFCASSQRAGGSTEQYFGPGTRLTVT.

The J gene is TRBJ2-7, the V gene TRBV5-1, with D tentatively TRBD1 (5 bases). Per the germline V gene, CDR1 is SGHRS and CDR2 is YFSETQ. The CDR3 length is 14 residues. Trimming pared 1 base from V and 4 bases from J, leaving 12 bases between. CDR3 DNA: TGCGCCAGCAGCTTGACAGGTCCTAAATACGAGCAGTACTTC. Its protein is CASSLTGPKYEQYF.

The J gene is TRBJ2-7, the V gene TRBV24-1, with TRBD1 matching 8 bases. The CDR3 sequence is 14 residues long. Trimming at V came to 7 bases and at J to 2 bases, leaving 6 bases not matched to a gene. Germline CDR1 KGHDR, CDR2 SFDVKD. The DNA of the CDR3 is TGTGCCACCAGGAGACAGGGGTCGACCTACGAGCAGTACTTC. This sequence encodes CATRRQGSTYEQYF.

The V gene is TRBV10-3, the J gene TRBJ1-2; D remains ambiguous. V was trimmed by 3 bases and J by 1 base, leaving 15 bases between them. Germline V gene data show CDR1 as ENHRY and CDR2 as SYGVKD. The CDR3 loop spans 16 amino acids. The CDR3 DNA is TGTGCCATCAGTGATCCCGACTCATTTTATAACTATGGCTACACCTTC. It is translated as CAISDPDSFYNYGYTF.

The rearrangement links TRBV5-1 to TRBJ1-2; 7 nucleotides line up with TRBD1. Germline values: CDR1 SGHRS, CDR2 YFSETQ. CDR3 size: 13 residues. V lost 0 bases and J lost 7; bases outside the gene matches: 3. The CDR3 reads CASSLGGQRGYTF. The DNA for the CDR3 is TGCGCCAGCAGCTTGGGGGGACAGCGTGGCTACACCTTC.

The CDR3 protein is CATSRVEGAGTQYF. CDR3 bases: TGTGCCACCAGCAGAGTGGAGGGTGCTGGGACCCAGTACTTC. The gene calls are TRBV15 and TRBJ2-5, with D perhaps matching TRBD2 (6 bases). CDR1 LNHNV and CDR2 YYDKDF come from the germline V gene (reference sequence). Trimming shortened V by 1 base and J by 7 bases, and 13 bases separated the two germline ends. The CDR3 covers 14 residues.

CDR3 loop: CASTAGENTEAFF. The CDR3 DNA sequence: TGTGCCAGCACCGCGGGGGAGAACACTGAAGCTTTCTTT. This chain joins TRBV2 and TRBJ1-1; D is possibly TRBD1 (5 bases). Deletions cut 7 bases from V and 1 base from J, with 10 bases between. Germline V gives CDR1 SNHLY, CDR2 FYNNEI. This CDR3 is built from 13 residues.

The J gene is TRBJ1-2, the V gene TRBV2; D might be TRBD1 (5 bases). The CDR3 spans 13 residues. V lost 8 bases, J lost 6 bases, and 16 bases lay in between. In germline, CDR1 is SNHLY, CDR2 FYNNEI. CDR3 protein: CASEYRSWNGYTF. For the CDR3, the DNA is TGTGCCAGCGAGTACAGGTCTTGGAATGGCTACACCTTC.

The chain joins TRBV12-3 or TRBV12-4 to TRBJ2-2; D gene ambiguous. CDR3 size: 12 residues. Trimming stripped 5 bases from V and 4 bases from J, with 5 bases between. The CDR3 DNA sequence: TGTGCCAGCAGTCCGGTCACCGGGGAGCTGTTTTTT. Its protein is CASSPVTGELFF.

V usage is TRBV4-2 and J usage is TRBJ1-1, with 8 nucleotides matching TRBD1. J lost 2 bases, V lost 1 base, and 6 bases had no gene match. This CDR3 region has 16 residues. Germline CDR1 and CDR2: LGHNA and YNFKEQ. CDR3 loop: CASSQAQGADNTEAFF. In DNA form, the CDR3 reads TGTGCCAGCAGCCAAGCTCAGGGGGCTGATAACACTGAAGCTTTCTTT.

CDR3 in DNA: TGCGCCAGCAGCCGAAACAGGGAAGCTGGGGCCAACGTCCTGACTTTC. It yields the protein CASSRNREAGANVLTF. The gene calls are TRBV5-1 and TRBJ2-6; TRBD1 is a possible D gene (6 bases). The germline V and J ends were trimmed by 4 bases and 2 bases, with 13 bases remaining between them. Germline V gene sequence: CDR1 SGHRS, CDR2 YFSETQ. This CDR3 is 16 amino acids long. Combining the CDR3 with reference TRBV5-1 and TRBJ2-6 gives the whole variable domain KAGVTQTPRYLIKTRGQQVTLSCSPISGHRSVSWYQQTPGQGLQFLFEYFSETQRNKGNFPGRFSGRQFSNSRSEMNVSTLELGDSALYLCASSRNREAGANVLTFGAGSRLTVL.

This chain connects TRBV6-5 to TRBJ2-7, with D perhaps TRBD2 (5 bases). V was trimmed by 4 bases and J by 5 bases, leaving 12 bases between them. The CDR3 covers 13 residues. The germline CDR1 and CDR2 sequences are MNHEY and SVGAGI. CDR3 sequence reads: CASSSGIANEQYF. Here the CDR3 DNA reads TGTGCCAGCAGTTCGGGGATCGCTAACGAGCAGTACTTC.

The V gene is TRBV11-2, the J gene TRBJ2-5; 11 bases map to TRBD2. The CDR3 has 19 amino acids. Trimming removed 2 bases from V and 2 bases from J; junction bases left unmatched: 13. CDR1 SGHAT and CDR2 FQNNGV come from the germline V gene. CDR3 residues: CASSLIRTASGGKQETQYF. In nucleotides, the CDR3 is TGTGCCAGCAGCTTAATCCGGACTGCTAGCGGGGGGAAACAAGAGACCCAGTACTTC.

V and J are TRBV19 and TRBJ1-3; no clear D gene. V was clipped by 3 bases and J by 1 base, with 13 bases between them. This CDR3 is 16 amino acids long. Germline values: CDR1 LNHDA, CDR2 SQIVND (reference sequence). DNA of the CDR3: TGTGCCAGTAGTATCCGAGAGAGCAGGTCTGGAAACACCATATATTTT. This translates into CASSIRESRSGNTIYF. Combining the CDR3 with reference TRBV19 and TRBJ1-3 gives the whole variable domain DGGITQSPKYLFRKEGQNVTLSCEQNLNHDAMYWYRQDPGQGLRLIYYSQIVNDFQKGDIAEGYSVSREKKESFPLTVTSAQKNPTAFYLCASSIRESRSGNTIYFGEGSWLTVV.

Many counts were recorded for this clone. CDR3 region: CASGRDNRNNQPQHF. As DNA, the CDR3 is TGTGCCAGCGGCCGGGACAATAGGAACAATCAGCCCCAGCATTTT. J is TRBJ1-5 and V is TRBV2, with D tentatively TRBD1 (6 bases). V lost 8 bases and J 3 bases, leaving 17 bases between the germline ends. CDR3 length: 15 amino acids. The germline V gene has CDR1 SNHLY and CDR2 FYNNEI.

This clone was observed a few times. The chain is built from TRBV14 and TRBJ1-2; 9 bases are a match to TRBD1. The CDR3 has 18 residues. The germline CDR1 and CDR2 sequences are SGHDN and FVKESK. V was clipped by 1 base and J by 0 bases; unmatched bases: 9. In DNA form, the CDR3 reads TGTGCCAGCAGCCAAGGGGGGGACAGGGCCCTCTCTAACTATGGCTACACCTTC. Protein: CASSQGGDRALSNYGYTF.

The gene calls are TRBV5-1 and TRBJ2-3; the match to TRBD1 covers 9 bases. The CDR3 is 19 amino acids. The J segment lost 6 bases and the V segment lost 0 bases, leaving 17 bases of the junction unmatched. Germline V lookup: CDR1 SGHRS, CDR2 YFSETQ. CDR3 nucleotide sequence: TGCGCCAGCAGCTTGGAATCCCCGGTGACAGGGGGAGGAGAGGATACGCAGTATTTT. It codes for CASSLESPVTGGGEDTQYF.

The chain joins TRBV11-3 to TRBJ2-3; D remains unclear. The CDR3 consists of 18 residues. The V gene's germline CDR1 is SGHNT and CDR2 YENEEA. Trimming took 5 bases from V and 0 from J, leaving 21 bases between them. The CDR3 protein is CASSPTQRQVGSTDTQYF. CDR3 bases: TGTGCCAGCAGCCCCACCCAAAGACAAGTTGGAAGCACAGATACGCAGTATTTT.

The J gene is TRBJ2-2, the V gene TRBV18; tentative D call: TRBD1 (6 bases). The germline V gene encodes CDR1 KGHSH and CDR2 LQKENI. The CDR3 spans 16 residues. V was pared by 3 bases and J by 0 bases, with 11 bases between. The CDR3 sequence is CASSPIGGANTGELFF. In DNA form, the CDR3 reads TGTGCCAGCTCACCTATAGGGGGAGCGAACACCGGGGAGCTGTTTTTT. Variable domain in full (rest from reference TRBV18 and TRBJ2-2): NAGVMQNPRHLVRRRGQEARLRCSPMKGHSHVYWYRQLPEEGLKFMVYLQKENIIDESGMPKERFSAEFPKEGPSILRIQQVVRGDSAAYFCASSPIGGANTGELFFGEGSRLTVL.

The V and J genes are TRBV7-3 and TRBJ1-6; unclear D gene. Germline-derived CDR1 and CDR2 are SGHTA and FQGTGA. The V and J ends lost 1 base and 10 bases respectively, with 11 bases between them. The length of the CDR3 is 14 residues. CDR3 amino acids: CASSLSFSGSPLHF. In DNA form, the CDR3 reads TGTGCCAGCAGCTTAAGCTTCTCCGGGTCACCCCTCCACTTT.

The gene calls are TRBV4-1 and TRBJ2-7; 8 positions match TRBD1. J gave up 1 base and V 5 bases, and 4 bases lay outside the gene matches. The CDR3 is 14 residues long. Germline CDR1 MGHRA, CDR2 YSYEKL. The CDR3 here is CASSSDRGSYEQYF. As DNA, the CDR3 is TGCGCCAGCAGCTCAGACAGGGGTTCCTACGAGCAGTACTTC.

The chain links TRBV28 to TRBJ1-4; 7 bases line up with TRBD1. This CDR3 has 14 residues. V shed 4 bases, J shed 3 bases, and the junction held 2 bases outside the gene matches. CDR1 and CDR2 (germline): MDHEN, SYDVKM. The CDR3 DNA follows: TGTGCCAGCAGTTCGGGACAGTCTAATGAAAAACTGTTTTTT. Amino acids: CASSSGQSNEKLFF.

This chain joins TRBV10-3 and TRBJ1-6; 9 bases line up with TRBD1. CDR1 is ENHRY and CDR2 is SYGVKD in the germline V gene. The CDR3 contains 16 residues. The J segment lost 9 bases and the V segment lost 0 bases, leaving 6 bases of the junction unmatched. The CDR3 sequence is CAISESGQGSSSPLHF. The CDR3 nucleotides are TGTGCCATCAGTGAGTCTGGACAGGGGAGTTCTTCACCCCTCCACTTT.

The chain has TRBV7-6 and TRBJ2-2; no clear D gene. This CDR3 comprises 15 residues. Trimming stripped 1 base from V and 7 bases from J, with 13 bases between. Germline V CDR1 and CDR2: SGHVS, FNYEAQ. The CDR3, as DNA: TGTGCCAGCAGCTTAGGGGCAAGCACCAGCGGGGAGCTGTTTTTT. Amino acids: CASSLGASTSGELFF. The full variable domain, its missing parts supplied by reference TRBV7-6 and TRBJ2-2, is GAGVSQSPRYKVTKRGQDVALRCDPISGHVSLYWYRQALGQGPEFLTYFNYEAQQDKSGLPNDRFSAERPEGSISTLTIQRTEQRDSAMYRCASSLGASTSGELFFGEGSRLTVL.

The J gene is TRBJ2-3, the V gene TRBV13; TRBD2 agrees at 10 bases. Germline V CDR1 and CDR2: PRHDT, FYEKMQ (reference sequence). V shed 2 bases and J 3 bases; nucleotides not matched to a gene: 5. CDR3 size: 16 residues. CDR3 DNA sequence: TGTGCCAGCAGCTTAAAGCTAGCGGGGGAAACAGATACGCAGTATTTT. Its protein product is CASSLKLAGETDTQYF.

This clone occurred once. J is TRBJ1-1 and V is TRBV7-9; 9 nucleotides align to TRBD1. Germline trimming cut 4 bases from V and 1 base from J; bases unmatched to any gene: 4. CDR3 length: 15 amino acids. CDR1 and CDR2 from the germline V gene are SEHNR and FQNEAQ (reference sequence). The chain's CDR3 is CASSSGTGRNTEAFF. In DNA form, the CDR3 reads TGTGCCAGCAGCTCCGGGACAGGGAGGAACACTGAAGCTTTCTTT.